This T cell receptor (beta chain) came from a study of molecular identifiers for immune sequencing clone quantification. TCRdb reprocessed the PCR reads via MiXCR and lists one record per CDR3 protein. The data contain a few hundred thousand distinct CDR3 sequences, roughly 26% of them seen just once; the ten biggest clones take up 0.76%. There are a few counts of this clonotype. CDR1 is MNHEY and CDR2 is SVGAGI in the germline V gene. The CDR3 loop spans 15 amino acids. With V trimmed by 2 bases and J by 3 bases, 6 bases remained unmatched. Sequencing was performed on naive CD8+ T cells from blood, with Jurkat cell RNA spiked in. Subset given: FACS-sorted CD8+CD4-CCR7+CD45RA+ naive T cells. The sequence derives from a human donor in good health. Some libraries in this study had Jurkat cell RNA spiked in. The rearrangement joins TRBV6-5 to TRBJ2-5, with 7 bases lining up with TRBD1. CDR3 coding DNA: TGTGCCAGCAGTTACAGCCTCCAGGGGGAAGAGACCCAGTACTTC. Protein product: CASSYSLQGEETQYF.